Following are 2 T cell receptor beta chains from one sample sequenced in a study of cytomegalovirus exposure and HLA in healthy donors (dated by TCRdb to 2015 to 2018). Library construction relied on the immunoSEQ multiplex PCR assay. For the multiplex PCR, a mixture combining 60 forward primers for TCR Vbeta segments and 13 reverse primers for TCR Jbeta segments was used. Not all clones reach the TCRdb copy of this immuneACCESS table, which keeps in-frame sequences only. Checked studies attribute under half of the gap to unresolved V genes and leave the rest unexplained. The sample contains roughly 100,000 clones, about 77% of them found a single time. The ten largest clones capture approximately 10% of the sample. The specimen was PBMCs. The receptors come from a young woman in good health and CMV-seropositive.

V and J are TRBV18 and TRBJ1-4; a possible D gene is TRBD1 (6 bases). There are 16 residues in the CDR3. CDR1 and CDR2 (germline): KGHSH, LQKENI. The ends were cut back, 0 bases at V and 5 bases at J, with 13 bases in the middle. The CDR3 spells CASSPPQGRTNEKLFF. CDR3 coding DNA: TGTGCCAGCTCACCACCACAGGGACGGACGAATGAAAAACTGTTTTTT.

CDR3 DNA: TGTGCCAGCAGTTTAAACAGGGGAATGTCGGCTTTCTTT. It yields the protein CASSLNRGMSAFF. The chain combines TRBV28 with TRBJ1-1; 7 bases match TRBD1. Per germline, CDR1 MDHEN and CDR2 SYDVKM. V lost 2 bases and J lost 11; bases outside the gene matches: 8. This CDR3 comprises 13 residues. Full variable domain (rest looked up from reference TRBV28 and TRBJ1-1): DVKVTQSSRYLVKRTGEKVFLECVQDMDHENMFWYRQDPGLGLRLIYFSYDVKMKEKGDIPEGYSVSREKKERFSLILESASTNQTSMYLCASSLNRGMSAFFGQGTRLTVV.